The 20 T cell receptor beta chains below all came from one sample that was sequenced in a study of beta chain features in type 1 diabetes. General study points: Researchers report that Type 1 diabetes patients had moderately but significantly shorter TCRB CDR3s across all four CD4+ subsets.

All of the isolated RNA was reverse transcribed, so expressed TCRB transcripts were sequenced. Data came from immunoSEQ multiplex PCR; TCRdb stores just in-frame clones and leaves some out. This sample carries about 160,000 clones, 63% of them seen once, and the ten largest clones take 0.08% to 0.095%. What these receptors recognize is not known. Input material: naive CD4+ T cells from blood. Receptor source: a young man with type 1 diabetes.

This chain uses TRBV29-1 with TRBJ1-4; maybe TRBD1 (5 bases). V was cut by 7 bases and J by 10 bases, with 16 bases left in between. The CDR3 has 12 residues. CDR1 and CDR2 (germline): SQVTM, ANQGSEA. The CDR3 DNA reads as TGCAGCGCAGAGACGAGGGGTCTAAAACTGTTTTTT. Residues: CSAETRGLKLFF.

This clone showed up just a few times. This chain uses TRBV27 with TRBJ1-5, with a tentative D call TRBD1 (5 bases). V lost 3 bases, J lost 7 bases, and 19 bases lay in between. The CDR3 totals 16 residues. The germline V gene has CDR1 MNHEY and CDR2 SMNVEV (reference sequence). The CDR3 coding sequence is TGTGCCAGCAGTTTCACGGCAGGGCAGCATGGACAGCCCCAGCATTTT. Encoded protein: CASSFTAGQHGQPQHF.

V is TRBV30 and J is TRBJ1-3; D remains ambiguous. The CDR3 contains 13 residues. Per germline, CDR1 GTSNPN and CDR2 SVGIG (reference sequence). The germline V and J ends were trimmed by 4 bases and 4 bases, with 11 bases remaining between them. Written as DNA, the CDR3 is TGTGCCTGGATCACTCAACCAGGAAACACCATATATTTT. Protein: CAWITQPGNTIYF.

CDR3 DNA sequence: TGCAGCGTTGAAGATAGAAGGCGCTCTGGGGCCAACGTCCTGACTTTC. As protein: CSVEDRRRSGANVLTF. The chain couples TRBV29-1 to TRBJ2-6, with D hard to call. V shed 0 bases and J shed 0 bases, with 9 bases lying between them. Per germline, CDR1 SQVTM and CDR2 ANQGSEA. This CDR3 is 16 amino acids long.

The chain links TRBV28 to TRBJ2-1; TRBD1 matches at 9 bases. The V and J ends lost 0 bases and 3 bases, in that order; junction bases with no gene match: 3. The CDR3 extends over 16 amino acids. Germline loops: CDR1 MDHEN, CDR2 SYDVKM. CDR3 DNA: TGTGCCAGCAGTTTATGGGGACAGGGTTACTACAATGAGCAGTTCTTC. This codes for CASSLWGQGYYNEQFF.

The V and J genes are TRBV28 and TRBJ2-7; D not resolved. The length of the CDR3 is 13 residues. V was trimmed by 7 bases and J by 2 bases, leaving 12 bases between them. Per the germline V gene, CDR1 is MDHEN and CDR2 is SYDVKM. The CDR3 spells CASNDRSTYEQYF. CDR3 DNA sequence: TGTGCCAGCAACGACCGGAGTACCTACGAGCAGTACTTC.

The chain combines TRBV4-3 with TRBJ2-1; perhaps D is TRBD1 or TRBD2 (5 bases each). The CDR3 runs 16 residues. V shed 1 base and J shed 4 bases, with 14 bases lying between them. Germline-derived CDR1 and CDR2 are LGHNA and YSLEER. The CDR3 nucleotides read TGCGCCAGCAGCCAAGTCGCAGGGACCTTTTACAATGAGCAGTTCTTC. Amino acid sequence: CASSQVAGTFYNEQFF.

The chain carries TRBV23-1 and TRBJ2-1; no firm D call. TRBV23-1 is an ORF; its function is uncertain. The CDR3 extends over 14 amino acids. Deletions cut 5 bases from V and 9 bases from J, with 17 bases between. The CDR3 spells CASSVSVPDGEQFF. CDR3 DNA: TGCGCCAGCAGTGTTTCAGTTCCAGACGGTGAGCAGTTCTTC.

The V and J genes are TRBV29-1 and TRBJ2-2; maybe TRBD2 (5 bases). CDR3 length: 14 amino acids. With 7 bases removed from V and 5 bases from J, the gap between germline ends came to 17 bases. Germline assignment: CDR1 SQVTM and CDR2 ANQGSEA. CDR3 nucleotides: TGCAGCGCAGTCAGCGGTCCCAAGACCGGGGAGCTGTTTTTT. It encodes CSAVSGPKTGELFF.

The genes are TRBV7-2 and TRBJ2-1, with 12 bases aligning to TRBD2. Germline V gene lookup returns CDR1 SGHTA and CDR2 FQGNSA. J gave up 0 bases and V 4 bases, and 4 bases lay outside the gene matches. The length of the CDR3 is 17 residues. The CDR3 nucleotides read TGTGCCAGCAGCTGGACTAGCGGGGCGAGCTCCTACAATGAGCAGTTCTTC. It translates to CASSWTSGASSYNEQFF.

The rearrangement joins TRBV28 to TRBJ2-5; unclear D gene. Trimming removed 2 bases at V and 5 bases at J, with 3 bases between. CDR3 length: 11 amino acids. Germline CDR1 and CDR2: MDHEN and SYDVKM. CDR3 DNA sequence: TGTGCCAGCAGTTTAACGGAGACCCAGTACTTC. Residues: CASSLTETQYF. Full variable domain (rest looked up from reference TRBV28 and TRBJ2-5): DVKVTQSSRYLVKRTGEKVFLECVQDMDHENMFWYRQDPGLGLRLIYFSYDVKMKEKGDIPEGYSVSREKKERFSLILESASTNQTSMYLCASSLTETQYFGPGTRLLVL.

The V gene is TRBV7-2, the J gene TRBJ2-1; TRBD1 might be the D (5 bases). Germline V lookup: CDR1 SGHTA, CDR2 FQGNSA. The CDR3 is made up of 12 amino acids. Trimming stripped 4 bases from V and 6 bases from J, with 7 bases between. In nucleotides, the CDR3 is TGTGCCAGCAGCTCTCAGGGCAATGAGCAGTTCTTC. This gives the protein CASSSQGNEQFF.

Comments on this clone: The same CDR3 is also encoded by other DNA sequences in this sample. The CDR3 sequence is CASSVSGGSTDTQYF. The CDR3 DNA is TGTGCCAGCAGCGTAAGCGGGGGAAGCACAGATACGCAGTATTTT. V usage is TRBV9 and J usage is TRBJ2-3; TRBD2 matches at 8 bases. This CDR3 comprises 15 residues. V lost 1 base and J lost 0; bases outside the gene matches: 1. In germline, CDR1 is SGDLS, CDR2 YYNGEE.

The chain recombines TRBV15 with TRBJ2-7; D gene uncertain. This CDR3 comprises 12 residues. The V end was cut by 5 bases, the J end by 4 bases, with 9 bases between. Looked up from germline, CDR1 is LNHNV and CDR2 is YYDKDF (reference sequence). CDR3 in amino acids: CATSPLGYEQYF. CDR3 nucleotides: TGTGCCACCAGCCCCTTGGGTTACGAGCAGTACTTC.

The chain combines TRBV7-2 with TRBJ2-3, with D perhaps TRBD2 (6 bases). Germline CDR1 reads SGHTA; CDR2 reads FQGNSA. The CDR3 loop spans 16 amino acids. V lost 4 bases and J 2 bases, leaving 16 bases between the germline ends. CDR3 sequence: CASSSIAASLTDTQYF. CDR3 DNA: TGTGCCAGCAGCTCTATAGCGGCATCCCTCACAGATACGCAGTATTTT.

This sequence joins TRBV30 and TRBJ2-7, with 8 bases identical to TRBD1. The CDR3 length is 15 residues. Germline V lookup: CDR1 GTSNPN, CDR2 SVGIG (reference sequence). J gave up 4 bases and V 2 bases, and 10 bases lay outside the gene matches. CDR3 sequence reads: CAWSLDLDRVYEQYF. The CDR3 nucleotides read TGTGCCTGGAGTCTCGACCTGGACAGGGTGTACGAGCAGTACTTC.

The rearrangement links TRBV10-1 to TRBJ2-1, with 11 positions matching TRBD2. Germline V gene sequence: CDR1 WNHNN, CDR2 SYGVQD (reference sequence). V trimming: 0 bases; J trimming: 7 bases; junction bases outside the gene matches: 2. The CDR3 spans 15 residues. CDR3 in amino acids: CASSESLAGGNEQFF. In nucleotides, the CDR3 is TGCGCCAGCAGTGAGTCTCTAGCGGGGGGAAATGAGCAGTTCTTC.

The CDR3 DNA reads as TGTGCCTGGAGTGTATTCACTCGGGAGACCCAGTACTTC. As protein: CAWSVFTRETQYF. The chain joins TRBV30 to TRBJ2-5; no clear D. CDR1 and CDR2 (germline): GTSNPN, SVGIG (reference sequence). This CDR3 is built from 13 residues. Trimming took 0 bases from V and 5 from J, leaving 10 bases between them.

This clone was detected a few times. The chain couples TRBV30 to TRBJ2-7; D call uncertain. The length of the CDR3 is 14 residues. V lost 0 bases and J lost 1, with 10 bases in between. CDR1 GTSNPN and CDR2 SVGIG come from the germline V gene (reference sequence). CDR3 sequence (DNA): TGTGCCTGGAGTGTATTCGCGAGATCCTACGAGCAGTACTTC. This encodes CAWSVFARSYEQYF.

This chain uses TRBV15 with TRBJ2-3; no definite D call. The V and J ends lost 3 bases and 7 bases respectively, with 11 bases between them. The germline gives CDR1 LNHNV, CDR2 YYDKDF (reference sequence). This CDR3 region has 13 residues. The CDR3 DNA follows: TGTGCCACCAGCAGCGCCCAAGCCAATACGCAGTATTTT. As protein: CATSSAQANTQYF.